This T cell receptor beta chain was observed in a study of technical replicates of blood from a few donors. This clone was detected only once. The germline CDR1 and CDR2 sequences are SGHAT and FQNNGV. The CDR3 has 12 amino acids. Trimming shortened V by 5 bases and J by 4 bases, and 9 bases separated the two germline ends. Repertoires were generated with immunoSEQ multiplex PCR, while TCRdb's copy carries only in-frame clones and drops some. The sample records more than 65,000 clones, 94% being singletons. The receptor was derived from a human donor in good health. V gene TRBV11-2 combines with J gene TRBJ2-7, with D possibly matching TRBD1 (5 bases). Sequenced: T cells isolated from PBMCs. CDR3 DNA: TGTGCCAGCAGCATTGGACAATACGAGCAGTACTTC. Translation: CASSIGQYEQYF.